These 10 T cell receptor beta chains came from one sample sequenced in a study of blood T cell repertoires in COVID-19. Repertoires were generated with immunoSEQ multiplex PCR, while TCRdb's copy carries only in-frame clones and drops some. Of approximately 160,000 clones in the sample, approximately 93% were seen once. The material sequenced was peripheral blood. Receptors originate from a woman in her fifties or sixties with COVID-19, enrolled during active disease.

The CDR3 nucleotides read TGTGCCAGCAGTGGCCTCGGAGGGGGCGCGTACAATGAGCAGTTCTTC. As protein: CASSGLGGGAYNEQFF. The chain recombines TRBV25-1 with TRBJ2-1, with D perhaps matching TRBD1 (7 bases). The germline V gene has CDR1 MGHDK and CDR2 SYGVNS. The CDR3 has 16 residues. V was cut by 4 bases and J by 4 bases, with 17 bases left in between. Drawing the rest from reference TRBV25-1 and TRBJ2-1, the complete variable domain is EADIYQTPRYLVIGTGKKITLECSQTMGHDKMYWYQQDPGMELHLIHYSYGVNSTEKGDLSSESTVSRIRTEHFPLTLESARPSHTSQYLCASSGLGGGAYNEQFFGPGTRLTVL.

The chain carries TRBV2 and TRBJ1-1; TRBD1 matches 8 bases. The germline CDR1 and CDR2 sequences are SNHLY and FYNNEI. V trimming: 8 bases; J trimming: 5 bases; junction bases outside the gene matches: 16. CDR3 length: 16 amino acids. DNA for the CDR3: TGTGCCAGCCGTTTTGGGCAGGGGGCTCGGGGGACTGAAGCTTTCTTT. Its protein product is CASRFGQGARGTEAFF.

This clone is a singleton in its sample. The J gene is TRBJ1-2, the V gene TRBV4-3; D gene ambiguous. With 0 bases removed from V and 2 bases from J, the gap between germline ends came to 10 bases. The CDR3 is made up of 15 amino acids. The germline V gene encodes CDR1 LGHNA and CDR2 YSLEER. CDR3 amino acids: CASSQDVNPNYGYTF. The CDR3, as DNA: TGCGCCAGCAGCCAAGACGTAAATCCGAACTATGGCTACACCTTC.

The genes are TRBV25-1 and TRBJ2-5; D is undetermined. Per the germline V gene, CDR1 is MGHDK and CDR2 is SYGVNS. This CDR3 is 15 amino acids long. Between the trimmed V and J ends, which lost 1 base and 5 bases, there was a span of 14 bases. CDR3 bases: TGTGCCAGCAGTGAATTTGGCAGACTTGGGGAGACCCAGTACTTC. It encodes CASSEFGRLGETQYF.

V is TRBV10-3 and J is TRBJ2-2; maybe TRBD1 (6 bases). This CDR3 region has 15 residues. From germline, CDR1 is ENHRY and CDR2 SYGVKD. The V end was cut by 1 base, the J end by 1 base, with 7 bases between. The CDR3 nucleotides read TGTGCCATCAGTGAGTTGACAGGGAACACCGGGGAGCTGTTTTTT. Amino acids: CAISELTGNTGELFF.

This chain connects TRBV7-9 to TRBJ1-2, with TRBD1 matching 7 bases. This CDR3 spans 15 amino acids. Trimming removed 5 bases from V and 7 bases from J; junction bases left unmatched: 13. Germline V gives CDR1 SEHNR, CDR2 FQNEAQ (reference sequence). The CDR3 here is CASSPSETGFRGYTF. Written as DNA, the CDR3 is TGTGCCAGCAGCCCTTCCGAGACAGGGTTCCGTGGCTACACCTTC.

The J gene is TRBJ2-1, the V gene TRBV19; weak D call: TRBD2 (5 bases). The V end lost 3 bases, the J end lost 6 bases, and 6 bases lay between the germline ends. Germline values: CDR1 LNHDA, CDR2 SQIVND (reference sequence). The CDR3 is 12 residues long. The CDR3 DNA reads TGTGCCAGTAGTATGGCGGGCAATGAGCAGTTCTTC. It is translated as CASSMAGNEQFF.

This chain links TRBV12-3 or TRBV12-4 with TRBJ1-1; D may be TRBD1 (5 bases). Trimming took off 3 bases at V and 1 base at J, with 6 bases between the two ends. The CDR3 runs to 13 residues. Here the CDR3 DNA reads TGTGCCAGCAGTTTCACAGGGAACACTGAAGCTTTCTTT. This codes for CASSFTGNTEAFF.

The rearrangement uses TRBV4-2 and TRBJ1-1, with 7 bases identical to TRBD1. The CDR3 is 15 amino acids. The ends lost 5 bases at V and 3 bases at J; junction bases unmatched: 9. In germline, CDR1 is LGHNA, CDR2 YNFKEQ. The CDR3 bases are TGTGCCAGCAGCACAAAAGGGGGCGCAGACACTGAAGCTTTCTTT. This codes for CASSTKGGADTEAFF.

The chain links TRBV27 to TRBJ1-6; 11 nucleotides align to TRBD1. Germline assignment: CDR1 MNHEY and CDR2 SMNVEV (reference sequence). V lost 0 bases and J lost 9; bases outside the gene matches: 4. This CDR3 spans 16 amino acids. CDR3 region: CASSLSIGQGASPLHF. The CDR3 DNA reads TGTGCCAGCAGTTTATCAATCGGACAGGGGGCTTCACCCCTCCACTTT.